The 4 T cell receptor beta chains reported below all come from one sample, sequenced in a study of blood T cell repertoires in COVID-19. The data were produced by immunoSEQ multiplex PCR, yet TCRdb's version contains in-frame clones alone and is incomplete. The sample records approximately 300,000 clones, 75% to 90% being singletons. The sample consisted of peripheral blood. These receptors originate from a man aged 40-49 years with acute or convalescent COVID-19.

This chain links TRBV5-1 with TRBJ2-5; D possibly corresponds to TRBD1 (6 bases). Germline V gives CDR1 SGHRS, CDR2 YFSETQ. V lost 2 bases and J 2 bases, leaving 10 bases between the germline ends. This CDR3 has 14 residues. The CDR3 sequence: CASSFRTAQETQYF. CDR3 nucleotide sequence: TGCGCCAGCAGCTTTCGGACAGCACAAGAGACCCAGTACTTC.

J is TRBJ1-3 and V is TRBV19; a weak D match, TRBD1 (6 bases). V lost 9 bases and J 4 bases, leaving 16 bases between the germline ends. Looked up from germline, CDR1 is LNHDA and CDR2 is SQIVND (reference sequence). This CDR3 is 14 amino acids long. CDR3 DNA: TGTGCCAGCGGTCTCAGGGACATGGGAAACACCATATATTTT. This encodes CASGLRDMGNTIYF.

The rearrangement uses TRBV24-1 and TRBJ1-5, with D possibly matching TRBD1 (6 bases). Germline loops: CDR1 KGHDR, CDR2 SFDVKD. Trimming removed 10 bases at V and 0 bases at J, with 12 bases between. The CDR3 has 14 amino acids. CDR3: CATAGGLSNQPQHF. The CDR3 bases are TGTGCCACAGCGGGGGGGCTTAGCAATCAGCCCCAGCATTTT.

The V call is TRBV11-2, the J call TRBJ2-1, with TRBD1 matching over 7 bases. The CDR3 extends over 17 amino acids. Germline CDR1 SGHAT, CDR2 FQNNGV. J gave up 4 bases and V 3 bases, and 12 bases lay outside the gene matches. The CDR3 region is CASSLRQGLESYNEQFF. As DNA, the CDR3 is TGTGCCAGCAGCTTGAGACAGGGCCTGGAGAGTTACAATGAGCAGTTCTTC. The variable domain in full, with the rest retrieved from reference TRBV11-2 and TRBJ2-1, is EAGVAQSPRYKIIEKRQSVAFWCNPISGHATLYWYQQILGQGPKLLIQFQNNGVVDDSQLPKDRFSAERLKGVDSTLKIQPAKLEDSAVYLCASSLRQGLESYNEQFFGPGTRLTVL.